The entry that follows covers one TCR beta chain sequence. Its antigen is unidentified. The sample originates from a study of breast tumors, draining lymph nodes, adjacent tissues. The lymph nodes were axillary draining lymph nodes from breast cancer patients. Points from the study as a whole: Most tumor T cells seemingly derive from lymph node, then expand in tumor.

The CDR3 contains 11 residues. CDR1 is SQVTM and CDR2 is ANQGSEA in the germline V gene. Trimming cost V 4 bases and J 3 bases, with 6 bases left between them. One entry per CDR3 protein results from TCRdb running MiXCR on the multiplex PCR reads. This table holds roughly 220,000 distinct CDR3 sequences, nearly 35% found once. The source is a female donor with breast cancer. Some clones in this sample may be carry-over from other donors' samples. This chain uses TRBV29-1 with TRBJ1-2; D not resolved. Sequencing used axillary lymph node tissue. CDR3 sequence: CSVVGDYGYTF. The CDR3 DNA is TGCAGCGTTGTTGGGGACTATGGCTACACCTTC.